This is a list of T cell receptor beta chains from one sample in a study of shared clonotypes between healthy human individuals. Assay: immunoSEQ multiplex PCR; the TCRdb copy retains only in-frame clones and omits some. The sample holds roughly 2.6 million clones, around 94% seen once. Sequences were obtained from naive CD4+ T cells sorted from blood. These receptors were obtained from a man aged 18-30 years in good health. Both conserved end residues are part of each CDR3. D genes are given only for firm matches.

D gene,V gene,J gene,CDR3 protein,CDR3 DNA
TRBD1,TRBV7-9,TRBJ2-7,CASSLGGTGGFSYEQYF,TGTGCCAGCAGCTTAGGTGGGACAGGTGGTTTCTCCTACGAGCAGTACTTC
NA,TRBV5-1,TRBJ1-2,CASSATGNYGYTF,TGCGCCAGCAGTGCGACGGGGAACTATGGCTACACCTTC
NA,TRBV5-1,TRBJ1-4,CASSYGQPNEKLFF,TGCGCCAGCAGCTACGGACAGCCTAATGAAAAACTGTTTTTT
NA,TRBV27,TRBJ2-6,CASSPLTGANVLTF,TGTGCCAGCTCCCCTCTAACCGGGGCCAACGTCCTGACTTTC
NA,TRBV4-2,TRBJ1-5,CASSQGGSSNQPQHF,TGTGCCAGCAGCCAAGGGGGGTCTAGCAATCAGCCCCAGCATTTT
NA,TRBV5-1,TRBJ1-4,CASSVRAGGRTNEKLFF,TGCGCCAGCAGCGTTAGGGCGGGGGGCAGAACTAATGAAAAACTGTTTTTT
NA,TRBV4-3,TRBJ2-2,CASSQVGQLMGRRTGELFF,TGCGCCAGCAGCCAAGTCGGGCAGCTGATGGGAAGGCGGACCGGGGAGCTGTTTTTT
NA,TRBV7-8,TRBJ2-1,CASSPPRQDEQFF,TGTGCCAGCAGCCCCCCGAGGCAAGATGAGCAGTTCTTC
TRBD2,TRBV6-1,TRBJ2-2,CASSVGLAGGLNTGELFF,TGTGCCAGCAGTGTCGGGCTAGCGGGGGGTCTGAACACCGGGGAGCTGTTTTTT
TRBD1,TRBV7-6,TRBJ1-1,CASSLGGTGEAFF,TGTGCCAGCAGCTTAGGTGGGACAGGGGAAGCTTTCTTT
NA,TRBV7-9,TRBJ2-7,CASSTGENEQYF,TGTGCCAGCAGTACAGGCGAGAACGAGCAGTACTTC